This record concerns one TCR beta chain sequence. Only a few counts were recorded for this clone. Its antigen specificity is not known. Base qualities were left out, and no much larger clone turns up one base away. These data belong to a study of blood T cell repertoires in COVID-19 (dated by TCRdb to 2018 to 2020). Notes on the research overall: Samples covering the acute and convalescent phases of COVID-19 were provided by collaborators in the United States, Italy and Spain. The prospective study material was composed of cDNA or gDNA derived from T cells, B-cell-depleted T cells, or PBMCs. The dataset comprised deeply sampled blood TCRbeta repertoires from subjects exposed to, actively infected with, or recovered from COVID-19. The repertoires were released in a freely available public database intended as a resource for research on the immune response to SARS-CoV-2. The samples were drawn from the first 160 participants of the ongoing ImmuneRACE study and from 1,254 subjects provided by 6 global collaborators. Sample metadata almost always included a de-identified subject ID, COVID-19 status, age in years and sex. HLA class I and class II types, where available, came from metadata supplied by the sample provider rather than from assay-based typing. Results and caveats for the whole study, not just this receptor: Clinical and demographic metadata were provided uncurated, with the amount varying by source and participant.

Another Seattle source contributed samples from volunteer blood donors who had recovered from COVID-19. The collaborating institutions used their own protocols to collect whole blood in K2EDTA tubes. For TCRbeta analysis, collaborators shipped samples in one of three forms: frozen whole blood, isolated PBMCs, or DNA extracted from either of those sample types. TCRbeta CDR3 regions were amplified from genomic DNA using the immunoSEQ Assay, a bias-controlled multiplex PCR. In the paper's pipeline: Nucleated cell counts per sample were estimated from amplification of reference gene primers within the assay. To quantify the absolute abundance of each unique TCRbeta CDR3 rearrangement, sequence reads were collapsed and filtered. For each sample, productive Simpson clonality was calculated as the square root of Simpson's diversity index over productive rearrangements. TCRdb's version of the immuneACCESS table is confined to in-frame rearrangements and falls short of the full clone set. An unresolved V gene accounts for under half of the shortfall where checked; the remainder is of unknown origin. V, J and clone size reflect that table, while D and trimming were determined from the DNA. The sample table shows about 230,000 clones, and roughly 84% are seen once. The top ten clones comprise around 2% of the sample.

V loses 1 base of germline sequence and J loses 0 bases, and the interval between the two ends is 14 bases. The germline V gene (reference sequence) provides CDR1 SEHNR and CDR2 FQNEAQ. Including the terminal cysteine and phenylalanine, the CDR3 comprises 17 residues. Solely the CDR3 DNA is kept, with 51 bases framed from the first base. The sequence joins TRBV7-9 to TRBJ2-3, and possibly TRBD2, on 6 matching bases. The receptor was isolated from a man in his forties who had recovered from COVID-19. Sequencing used peripheral blood. The DNA sequence reads TGTGCCAGCAGCTTAGAGGCGGGATCAACGAGCACAGATACGCAGTATTTT. The translation is CASSLEAGSTSTDTQYF.